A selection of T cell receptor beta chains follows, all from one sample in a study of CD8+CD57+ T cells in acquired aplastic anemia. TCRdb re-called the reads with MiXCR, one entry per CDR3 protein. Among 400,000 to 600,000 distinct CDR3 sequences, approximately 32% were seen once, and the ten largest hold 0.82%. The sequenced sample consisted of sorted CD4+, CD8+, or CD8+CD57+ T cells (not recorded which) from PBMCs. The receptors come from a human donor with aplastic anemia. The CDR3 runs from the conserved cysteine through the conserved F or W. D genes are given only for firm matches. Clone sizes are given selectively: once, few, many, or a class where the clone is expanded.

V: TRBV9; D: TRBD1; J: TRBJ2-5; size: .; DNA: TGTGCCAGCAGCCGTACAGGGGCCTTACAAGAGACCCAGTACTTC; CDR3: CASSRTGALQETQYF
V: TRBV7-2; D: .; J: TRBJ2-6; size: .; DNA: TGTGCCAGCAGCTACAGATTCTCTGGGGCCAACGTCCTGACTTTC; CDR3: CASSYRFSGANVLTF
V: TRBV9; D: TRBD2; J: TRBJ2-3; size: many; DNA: TGTGCCAGCAGCGTAGAATCTAGCGGGAGGGATACGCAGTATTTT; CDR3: CASSVESSGRDTQYF
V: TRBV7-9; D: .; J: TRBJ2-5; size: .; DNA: TGTGCCAGCAGCGTAGGGTTCGAGACCCAGTACTTC; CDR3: CASSVGFETQYF
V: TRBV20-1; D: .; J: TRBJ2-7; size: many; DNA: TGCAGTGCTAGTCCCACGGAGGGGTTCACCTACGAGCAGTACTTC; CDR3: CSASPTEGFTYEQYF
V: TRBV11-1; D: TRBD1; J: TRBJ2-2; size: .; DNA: TGTGCCAGCATCAGAGGGACCGGGACAGGGGTGGGGGAGCTGTTTTTT; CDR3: CASIRGTGTGVGELFF
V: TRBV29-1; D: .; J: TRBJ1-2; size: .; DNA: TGCAGCGTTGGTGAAGGGAGACATCTCTATGGCTACACCTTC; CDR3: CSVGEGRHLYGYTF
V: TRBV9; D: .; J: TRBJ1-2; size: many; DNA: TGTGCCAGCAGCGCCCACAGGTCTGCAAACTATGGCTACACCTTC; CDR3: CASSAHRSANYGYTF
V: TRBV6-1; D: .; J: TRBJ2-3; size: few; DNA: TGTGCCAGCAGTCCGAGGTCCGGGACTAGCACAGATACGCAGTATTTT; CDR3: CASSPRSGTSTDTQYF
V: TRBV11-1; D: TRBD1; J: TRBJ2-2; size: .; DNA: TGTGCCAGCAGCCCTAGATATCAGGGGGCGGTCACCGGGGAGCTGTTTTTT; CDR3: CASSPRYQGAVTGELFF
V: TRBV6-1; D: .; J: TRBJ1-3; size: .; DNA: TGTGCCAGCACCAACATCGGACGGTTCTCTGGAAACACCATATATTTT; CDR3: CASTNIGRFSGNTIYF
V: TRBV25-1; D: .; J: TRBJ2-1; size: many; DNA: TGTGCCAGCAGTGCCTCAGGGAAATACAATGAGCAGTTCTTC; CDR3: CASSASGKYNEQFF
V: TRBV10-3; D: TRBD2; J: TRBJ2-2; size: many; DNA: TGTGCCATCAGTGCGGCAAGGGGGCTAGCGGGATCTCCCGGGGAGCTGTTTTTT; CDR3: CAISAARGLAGSPGELFF
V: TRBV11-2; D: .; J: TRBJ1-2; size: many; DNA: TGTGCCAGCAGCTTTCCAGGGGTTCTTGGCTACACCTTC; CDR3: CASSFPGVLGYTF
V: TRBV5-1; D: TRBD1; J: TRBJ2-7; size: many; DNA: TGCGCCAGCACCCCGAGGGGACAGGGCTACGAGCAGTACTTC; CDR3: CASTPRGQGYEQYF
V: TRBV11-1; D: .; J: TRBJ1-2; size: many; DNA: TGTGCCAGCAGCTCATACTCTGGAATTCGACAGTGGGACTATGGCTACACCTTC; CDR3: CASSSYSGIRQWDYGYTF
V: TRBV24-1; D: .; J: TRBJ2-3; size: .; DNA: TGTGCCACCAAGGATGGGGTTATCACAGATACGCAGTATTTT; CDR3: CATKDGVITDTQYF
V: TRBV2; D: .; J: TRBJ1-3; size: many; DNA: TGTGCCAGCAGTGTCAACAGGGCTGGAAACACCATATATTTT; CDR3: CASSVNRAGNTIYF
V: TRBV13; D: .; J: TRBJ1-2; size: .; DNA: TGTGCCAGCAGCCCCATTTTTATCCAAAGGTCGGAACAGGGACGTCGTGGCTACACCTTC; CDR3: CASSPIFIQRSEQGRRGYTF
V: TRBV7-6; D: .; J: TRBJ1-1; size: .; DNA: TGTGCCAGCAGCGTTGGACGGACGAACACTGAAGCTTTCTTT; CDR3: CASSVGRTNTEAFF
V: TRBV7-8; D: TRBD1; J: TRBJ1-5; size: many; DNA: TGTGCCAGCAATCGGGACAGGGACAATCAGCCCCAGCATTTT; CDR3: CASNRDRDNQPQHF
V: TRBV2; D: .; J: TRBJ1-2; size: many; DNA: TGTGCCAGCAGTGATAGGGCCGGGGCTGGCTACACCTTC; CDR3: CASSDRAGAGYTF
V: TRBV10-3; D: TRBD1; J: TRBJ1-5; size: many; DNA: TGTGCCATCAGCGCTTCGTCGGCAGGGGGAGGCAATCAGCCCCAGCATTTT; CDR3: CAISASSAGGGNQPQHF
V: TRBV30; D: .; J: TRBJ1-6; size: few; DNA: TGTGCCTGGAGTGTACGGGTGGCCGATTCACCCCTCCACTTT; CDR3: CAWSVRVADSPLHF
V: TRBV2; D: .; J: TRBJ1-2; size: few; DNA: TGTGCCAGCAGTGTAGTTTTGTATGGCTACACCTTC; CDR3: CASSVVLYGYTF
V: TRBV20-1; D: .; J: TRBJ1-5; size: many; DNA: TGCAGTGCTAAACCGGGACGAAGCAATCAGCCCCAGCATTTT; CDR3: CSAKPGRSNQPQHF
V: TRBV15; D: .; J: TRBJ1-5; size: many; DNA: TGTGCCACCAGCACCGACAGGTTGGCCCAGCATTTT; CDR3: CATSTDRLAQHF
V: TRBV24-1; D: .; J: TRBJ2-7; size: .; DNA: TGTGCCACCAGTGATTACGATCGGGACTGGACCTCCTACGAGCAGTACTTC; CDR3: CATSDYDRDWTSYEQYF
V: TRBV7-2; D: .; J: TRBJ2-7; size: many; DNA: TGTGCCAGCAGTTCCAGGGCCTCATTTAGCTCCTACGAGCAGTACTTC; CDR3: CASSSRASFSSYEQYF
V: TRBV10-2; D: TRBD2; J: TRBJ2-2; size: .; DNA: TGTGCCAGCAGGGCAATAGCGGGGAACACCGGGGAGCTGTTTTTT; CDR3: CASRAIAGNTGELFF
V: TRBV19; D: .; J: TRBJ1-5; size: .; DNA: TGTGCCAGTAGTATCTGGAGTAATAGCAATCAGCCCCAGCATTTT; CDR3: CASSIWSNSNQPQHF
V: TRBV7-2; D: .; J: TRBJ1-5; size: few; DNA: TGTACCAGCAGCTTATGGAAGGGCAATCAGCCACAGCATTTT; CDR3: CTSSLWKGNQPQHF
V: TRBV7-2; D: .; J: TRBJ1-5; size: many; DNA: TGTGCCAGCAGCTACCGGCCAAGGAGTAATCAGCCCCAGCATTTT; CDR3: CASSYRPRSNQPQHF
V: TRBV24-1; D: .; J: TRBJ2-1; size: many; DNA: TGTGCCACCAGTGATCAGGGATTGGGACCGTACACTGAGCAGTTCTTC; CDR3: CATSDQGLGPYTEQFF
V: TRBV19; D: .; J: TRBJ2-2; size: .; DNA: TGTGCCAGTAGTCCCGCTCGCCAGAACACCGGGGAGCTGTTTTTT; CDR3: CASSPARQNTGELFF
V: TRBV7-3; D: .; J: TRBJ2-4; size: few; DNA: TGTGCCAGCAGCTTAAGCACCCAGGGCGCCATTCAGTACTTC; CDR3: CASSLSTQGAIQYF
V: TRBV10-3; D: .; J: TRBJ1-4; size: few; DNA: TGTGCCGCTTCCCTAACCCGGGATGAAAAACTGTTTTTT; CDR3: CAASLTRDEKLFF
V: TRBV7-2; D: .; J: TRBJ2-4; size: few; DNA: TGTGCCAGCAGCCTGGGGGCTACAAACATTCAGTACTTC; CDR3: CASSLGATNIQYF
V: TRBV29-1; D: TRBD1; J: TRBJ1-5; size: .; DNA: TGCAGCGTGGGAGACGGGACAGGGAATCAGCCCCAGCATTTT; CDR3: CSVGDGTGNQPQHF
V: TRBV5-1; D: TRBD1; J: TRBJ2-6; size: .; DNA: TGCGCCAGCAGCGACGGACAGGGTGTGTCTTCGGCCAACGTCCTGACTTTC; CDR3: CASSDGQGVSSANVLTF
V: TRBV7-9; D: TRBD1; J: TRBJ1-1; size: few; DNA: TGTGCCAGCACCCACGGGACAGCTTATGAAGCTTTCTTT; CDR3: CASTHGTAYEAFF
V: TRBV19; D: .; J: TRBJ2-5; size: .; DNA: TGTGCCTGGAGTCCCGGAGGGGGGCTACAAGAGACCCAGTACTTC; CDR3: CAWSPGGGLQETQYF